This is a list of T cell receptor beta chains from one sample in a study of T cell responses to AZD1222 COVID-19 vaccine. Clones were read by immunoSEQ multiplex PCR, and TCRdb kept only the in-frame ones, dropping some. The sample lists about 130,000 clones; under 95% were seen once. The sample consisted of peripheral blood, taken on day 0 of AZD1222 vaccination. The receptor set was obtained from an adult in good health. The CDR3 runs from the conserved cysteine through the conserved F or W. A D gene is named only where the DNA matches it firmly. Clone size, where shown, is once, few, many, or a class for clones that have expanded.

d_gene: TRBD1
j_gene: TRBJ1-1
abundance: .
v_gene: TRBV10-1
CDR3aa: CARPPGQGDTEAFF
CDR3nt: TGCGCGCGTCCTCCGGGGCAGGGGGACACTGAAGCTTTCTTT

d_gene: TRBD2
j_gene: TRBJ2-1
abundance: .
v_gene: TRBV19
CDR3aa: CASSGGLADEQFF
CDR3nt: TGTGCCAGTAGTGGTGGACTAGCCGATGAGCAGTTCTTC

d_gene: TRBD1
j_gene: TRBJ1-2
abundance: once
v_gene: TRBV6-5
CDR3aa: CASSYDRDHYGYTF
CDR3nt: TGTGCCAGCAGTTACGACAGGGATCACTATGGCTACACCTTC

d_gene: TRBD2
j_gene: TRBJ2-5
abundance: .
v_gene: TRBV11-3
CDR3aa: CASSWGGQETQYF
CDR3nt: TGTGCCAGCAGCTGGGGGGGACAAGAGACCCAGTACTTC

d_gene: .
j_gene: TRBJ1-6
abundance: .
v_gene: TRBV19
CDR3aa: CASTEYVGEGNSPLHF
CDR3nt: TGTGCCAGTACCGAGTATGTGGGGGAAGGTAATTCACCCCTCCACTTT

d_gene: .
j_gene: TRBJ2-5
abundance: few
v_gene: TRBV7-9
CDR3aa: CASSRAEETQYF
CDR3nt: TGTGCCAGCAGCCGGGCAGAAGAGACCCAGTACTTC

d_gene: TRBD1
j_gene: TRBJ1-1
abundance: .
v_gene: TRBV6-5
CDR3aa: CASRPYRGPVEAFF
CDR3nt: TGTGCCAGCAGACCGTACAGGGGCCCGGTGGAAGCTTTCTTT

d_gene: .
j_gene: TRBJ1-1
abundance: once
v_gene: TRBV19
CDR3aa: CASSGGGEGTEAFF
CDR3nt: TGTGCCAGCAGTGGGGGGGGCGAGGGAACTGAAGCTTTCTTT

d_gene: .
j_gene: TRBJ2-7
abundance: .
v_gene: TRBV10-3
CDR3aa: CAISESMGTNSYEQYF
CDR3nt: TGTGCCATCAGTGAGTCGATGGGAACTAACTCCTACGAGCAGTACTTC

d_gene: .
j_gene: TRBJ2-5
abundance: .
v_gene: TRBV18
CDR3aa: CASSLIRAGETQYF
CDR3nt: TGTGCCAGCTCACTTATCAGGGCAGGGGAGACCCAGTACTTC

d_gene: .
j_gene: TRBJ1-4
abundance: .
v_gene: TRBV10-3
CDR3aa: CATTGTENEKLFF
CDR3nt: TGTGCCACCACCGGGACCGAGAATGAAAAACTGTTTTTT

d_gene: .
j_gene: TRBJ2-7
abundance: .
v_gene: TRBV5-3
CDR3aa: CARSSLRHGREQYF
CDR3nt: TGTGCCAGAAGCTCCCTACGACACGGCCGCGAGCAGTACTTC

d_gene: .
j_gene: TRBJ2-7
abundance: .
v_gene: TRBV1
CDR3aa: CTSSQVSSYHYEQYF
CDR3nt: TGCACCAGCAGCCAAGTCTCTAGTTACCACTACGAGCAGTACTTC

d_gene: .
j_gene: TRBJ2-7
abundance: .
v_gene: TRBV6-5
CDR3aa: CASSYGTGYEQYF
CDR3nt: TGTGCCAGCAGTTACGGCACAGGCTACGAGCAGTACTTC

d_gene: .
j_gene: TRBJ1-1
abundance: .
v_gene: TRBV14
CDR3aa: CASSPWGFRVNTEAFF
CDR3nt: TGTGCCAGCAGCCCCTGGGGGTTTAGGGTGAACACTGAAGCTTTCTTT

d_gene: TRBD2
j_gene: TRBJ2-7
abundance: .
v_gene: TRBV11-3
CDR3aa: CASSLGGGENEQYF
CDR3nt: TGTGCCAGCAGCTTGGGCGGGGGGGAGAACGAGCAGTACTTC

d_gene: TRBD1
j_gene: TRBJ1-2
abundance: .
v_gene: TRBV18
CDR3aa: CASSPPSRGYGYTF
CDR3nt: TGTGCCAGCTCACCACCGAGCAGGGGGTATGGCTACACCTTC

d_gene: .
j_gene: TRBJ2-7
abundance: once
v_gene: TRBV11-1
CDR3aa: CASSLFTDSYEQYF
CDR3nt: TGTGCCAGCAGCTTATTTACGGACTCCTACGAGCAGTACTTC

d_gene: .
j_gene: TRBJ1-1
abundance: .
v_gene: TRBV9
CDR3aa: CASSAGLTEAFF
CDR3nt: TGTGCCAGCAGCGCAGGGCTGACTGAAGCTTTCTTT

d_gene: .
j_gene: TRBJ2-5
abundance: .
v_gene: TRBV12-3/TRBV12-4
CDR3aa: CASSLFAQETQYF
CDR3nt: TGTGCCAGCAGTTTATTTGCCCAAGAGACCCAGTACTTC

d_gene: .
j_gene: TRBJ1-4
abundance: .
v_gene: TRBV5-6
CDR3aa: CASSLGSTNEKLFF
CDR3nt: TGTGCCAGCAGCTTGGGGTCAACTAATGAAAAACTGTTTTTT

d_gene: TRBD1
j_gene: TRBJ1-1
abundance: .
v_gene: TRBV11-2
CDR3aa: CASRPGGRVETEAFF
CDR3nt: TGTGCCAGCAGGCCAGGGGGTCGGGTGGAGACTGAAGCTTTCTTT

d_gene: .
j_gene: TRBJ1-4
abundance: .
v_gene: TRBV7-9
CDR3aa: CASSPRQATNEKLFF
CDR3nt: TGTGCCAGCAGCCCAAGACAGGCAACTAATGAAAAACTGTTTTTT

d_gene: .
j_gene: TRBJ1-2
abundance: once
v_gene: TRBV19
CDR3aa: CASSITQGWALNGYTF
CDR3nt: TGTGCCAGTAGTATCACGCAGGGTTGGGCCCTTAATGGCTACACCTTC

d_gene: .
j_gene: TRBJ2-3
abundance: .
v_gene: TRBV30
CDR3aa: CAWSAPDTQYF
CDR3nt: TGTGCCTGGAGCGCCCCAGATACGCAGTATTTT

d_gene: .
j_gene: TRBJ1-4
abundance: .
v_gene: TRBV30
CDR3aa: CAWSVMEGWEKLFF
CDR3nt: TGTGCCTGGAGTGTAATGGAGGGTTGGGAAAAACTGTTTTTT

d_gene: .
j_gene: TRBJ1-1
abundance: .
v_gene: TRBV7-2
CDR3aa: CASSSDDSNTEAFF
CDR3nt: TGTGCCAGCAGCTCGGATGATTCGAACACTGAAGCTTTCTTT

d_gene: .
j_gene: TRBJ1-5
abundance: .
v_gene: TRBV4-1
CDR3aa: CASSQEGEYSNQPQHF
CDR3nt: TGCGCCAGCAGCCAAGAGGGGGAGTATAGCAATCAGCCCCAGCATTTT

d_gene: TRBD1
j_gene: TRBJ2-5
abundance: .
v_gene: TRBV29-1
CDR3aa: CSVGGDRGFQETQYF
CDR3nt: TGCAGCGTTGGAGGGGACAGGGGGTTCCAAGAGACCCAGTACTTC

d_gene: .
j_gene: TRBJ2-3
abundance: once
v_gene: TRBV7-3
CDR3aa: CASSLLGGSGTDTQYF
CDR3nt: TGTGCCAGCAGCTTACTCGGGGGATCGGGCACAGATACGCAGTATTTT

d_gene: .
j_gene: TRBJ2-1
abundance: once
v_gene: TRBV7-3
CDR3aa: CASSLSAGSNEQFF
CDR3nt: TGTGCCAGCAGCTTAAGTGCGGGGTCGAATGAGCAGTTCTTC

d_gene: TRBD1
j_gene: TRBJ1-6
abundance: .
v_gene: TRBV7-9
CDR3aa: CASSSTGDNSPLHF
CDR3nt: TGTGCCAGCAGCTCGACAGGGGATAATTCACCCCTCCACTTT

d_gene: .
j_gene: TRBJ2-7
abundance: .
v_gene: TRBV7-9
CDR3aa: CASSLTGYEQYF
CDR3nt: TGTGCCAGCAGCCTTACAGGGTACGAGCAGTACTTC

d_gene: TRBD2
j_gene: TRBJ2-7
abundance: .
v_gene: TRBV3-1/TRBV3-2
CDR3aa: CASSQAGLAFYEQYF
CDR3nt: TGTGCCAGCAGCCAAGCGGGACTAGCGTTTTACGAGCAGTACTTC

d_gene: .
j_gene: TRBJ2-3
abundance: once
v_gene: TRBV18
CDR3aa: CASSPPGSTDTQYF
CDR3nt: TGTGCCAGCTCACCCCCCGGCAGCACAGATACGCAGTATTTT

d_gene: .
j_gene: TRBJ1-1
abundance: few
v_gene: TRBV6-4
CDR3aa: CASTPAPGNTEAFF
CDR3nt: TGTGCCAGCACGCCGGCCCCGGGGAACACTGAAGCTTTCTTT

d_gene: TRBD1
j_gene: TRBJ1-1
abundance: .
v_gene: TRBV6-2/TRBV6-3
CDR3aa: CASSKQGGTEAFF
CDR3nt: TGTGCCAGCAGTAAACAGGGGGGTACTGAAGCTTTCTTT

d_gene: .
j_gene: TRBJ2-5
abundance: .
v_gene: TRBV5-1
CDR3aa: CASSLTFQETQYF
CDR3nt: TGCGCCAGCAGCTTAACTTTCCAAGAGACCCAGTACTTC

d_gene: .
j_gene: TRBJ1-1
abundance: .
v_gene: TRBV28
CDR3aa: CASTPQEVNTEAFF
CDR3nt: TGTGCCAGCACCCCGCAGGAAGTGAACACTGAAGCTTTCTTT

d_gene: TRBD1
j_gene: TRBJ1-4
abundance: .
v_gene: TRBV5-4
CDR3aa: CASSFVFRGHGEKLFF
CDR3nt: TGTGCCAGCAGTTTCGTTTTCAGGGGGCATGGTGAAAAACTGTTTTTT

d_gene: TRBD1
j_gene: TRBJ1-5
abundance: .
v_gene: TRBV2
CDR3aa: CASSEGTGLYQPQHF
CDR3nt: TGTGCCAGCAGTGAAGGGACAGGACTTTATCAGCCCCAGCATTTT

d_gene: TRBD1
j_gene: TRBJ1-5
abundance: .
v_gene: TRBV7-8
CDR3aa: CASSLDRGLYQPQHF
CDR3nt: TGTGCCAGCAGCTTAGACAGGGGGCTTTACCAGCCCCAGCATTTT

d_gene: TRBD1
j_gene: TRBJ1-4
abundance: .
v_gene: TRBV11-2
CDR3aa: CASSLLTGTGDEKLFF
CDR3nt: TGTGCCAGCAGCCTCCTAACCGGGACAGGGGATGAAAAACTGTTTTTT

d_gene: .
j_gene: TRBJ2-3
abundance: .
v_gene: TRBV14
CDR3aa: CASSKNPGDTQYF
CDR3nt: TGTGCCAGCAGCAAAAATCCGGGGGATACGCAGTATTTT

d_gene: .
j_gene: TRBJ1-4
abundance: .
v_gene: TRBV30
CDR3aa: CAWSPGVGSEKLFF
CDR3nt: TGTGCCTGGAGCCCAGGGGTAGGGTCTGAAAAACTGTTTTTT

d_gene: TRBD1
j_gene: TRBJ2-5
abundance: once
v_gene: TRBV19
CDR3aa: CASSRRTGPFRETQYF
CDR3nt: TGTGCCAGTAGTAGACGGACAGGGCCCTTTAGGGAGACCCAGTACTTC

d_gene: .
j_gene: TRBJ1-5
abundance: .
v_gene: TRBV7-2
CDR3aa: CASSFAGGGGEQPQHF
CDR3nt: TGTGCCAGCAGCTTTGCCGGAGGAGGGGGAGAACAGCCCCAGCATTTT

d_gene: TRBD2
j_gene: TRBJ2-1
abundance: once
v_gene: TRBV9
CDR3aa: CASSPGTSEVNEQFF
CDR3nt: TGTGCCAGCAGCCCTGGGACTAGCGAGGTTAATGAGCAGTTCTTC

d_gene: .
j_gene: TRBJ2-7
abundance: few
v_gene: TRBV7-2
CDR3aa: CASSRTRAYEQYF
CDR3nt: TGTGCCAGCAGCCGCACCAGGGCCTACGAGCAGTACTTC

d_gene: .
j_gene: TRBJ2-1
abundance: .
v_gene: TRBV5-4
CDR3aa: CASSRLAYEQFF
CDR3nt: TGTGCCAGCAGCCGCTTGGCCTATGAGCAGTTCTTC

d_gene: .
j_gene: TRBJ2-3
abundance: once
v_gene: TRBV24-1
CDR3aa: CATSDRSTSTDTQYF
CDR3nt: TGTGCCACCAGTGATCGATCGACAAGCACAGATACGCAGTATTTT

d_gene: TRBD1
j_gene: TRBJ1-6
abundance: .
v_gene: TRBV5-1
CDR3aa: CASSSLQGNSPLHF
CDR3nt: TGCGCCAGCAGCTCCCTACAGGGGAATTCACCCCTCCACTTT

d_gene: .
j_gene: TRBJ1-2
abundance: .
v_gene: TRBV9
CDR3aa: CASSGPPGAYYGYTF
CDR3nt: TGTGCCAGCAGCGGGCCGCCCGGGGCTTACTATGGCTACACCTTC